This entry concerns a single TCR beta chain. The data were obtained in a study of beta chain features in type 1 diabetes. This CDR3 spans 16 amino acids. V shed 5 bases and J 2 bases; nucleotides not matched to a gene: 4. In germline, CDR1 is SGHAT, CDR2 FQNNGV. Reverse transcription of all isolated RNA meant that expressed TCRB transcripts were sequenced. TCRdb's table, derived via immunoSEQ multiplex PCR, lists solely in-frame clones and lacks some. The repertoire holds about 150,000 clones, with roughly 8.1% as singletons. Sample: central memory CD4+ T cells from blood. The receptor was isolated from a man aged 18 to 29 in good health. The J gene is TRBJ2-6, the V gene TRBV11-2; 9 positions agree with TRBD1. CDR3 residues: CASSVRQGAGANVLTF. The CDR3 nucleotides are TGTGCCAGCAGCGTAAGACAGGGGGCTGGGGCCAACGTCCTGACTTTC.